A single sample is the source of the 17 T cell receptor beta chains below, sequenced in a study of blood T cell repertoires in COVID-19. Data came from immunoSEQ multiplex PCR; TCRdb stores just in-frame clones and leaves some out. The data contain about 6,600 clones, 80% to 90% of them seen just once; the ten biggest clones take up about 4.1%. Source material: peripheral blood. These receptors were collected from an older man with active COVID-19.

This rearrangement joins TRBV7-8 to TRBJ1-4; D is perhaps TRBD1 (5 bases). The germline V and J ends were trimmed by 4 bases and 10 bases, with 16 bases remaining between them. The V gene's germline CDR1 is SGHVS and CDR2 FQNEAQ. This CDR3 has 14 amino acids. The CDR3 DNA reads TGTGCCAGCAGCTCGACAGATTTTAGGGGAAAACTGTTTTTT. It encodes CASSSTDFRGKLFF. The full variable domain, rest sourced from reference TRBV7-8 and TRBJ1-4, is GAGVSQSPRYKVAKRGQDVALRCDPISGHVSLFWYQQALGQGPEFLTYFQNEAQLDKSGLPSDRFFAERPEGSVSTLKIQRTQQEDSAVYLCASSSTDFRGKLFFGSGTQLSVL.

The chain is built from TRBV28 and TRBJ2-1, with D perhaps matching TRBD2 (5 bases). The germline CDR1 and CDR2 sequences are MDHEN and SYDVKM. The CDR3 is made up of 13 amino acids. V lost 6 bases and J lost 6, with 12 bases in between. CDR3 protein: CASRGLPGNEQFF. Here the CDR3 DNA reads TGTGCCAGCAGAGGACTCCCGGGCAATGAGCAGTTCTTC.

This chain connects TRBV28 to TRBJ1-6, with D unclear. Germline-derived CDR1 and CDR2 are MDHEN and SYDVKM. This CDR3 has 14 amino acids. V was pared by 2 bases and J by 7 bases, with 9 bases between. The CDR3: CASSLTGRNSPLHF. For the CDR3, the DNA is TGTGCCAGCAGTTTAACGGGGAGGAATTCACCCCTCCACTTT.

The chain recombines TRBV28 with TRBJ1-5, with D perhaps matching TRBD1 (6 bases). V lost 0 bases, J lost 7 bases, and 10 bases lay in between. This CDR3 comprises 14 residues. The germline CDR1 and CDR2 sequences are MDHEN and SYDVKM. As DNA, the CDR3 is TGTGCCAGCAGTTTATGGGGGGCTGGGCAGCCCCAGCATTTT. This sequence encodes CASSLWGAGQPQHF.

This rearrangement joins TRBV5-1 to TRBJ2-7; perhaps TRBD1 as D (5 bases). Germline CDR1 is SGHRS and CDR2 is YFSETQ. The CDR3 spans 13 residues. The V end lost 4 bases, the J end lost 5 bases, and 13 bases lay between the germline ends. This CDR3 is CASSPSAGHEQYF. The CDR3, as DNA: TGCGCCAGCAGCCCCTCGGCAGGGCACGAGCAGTACTTC.

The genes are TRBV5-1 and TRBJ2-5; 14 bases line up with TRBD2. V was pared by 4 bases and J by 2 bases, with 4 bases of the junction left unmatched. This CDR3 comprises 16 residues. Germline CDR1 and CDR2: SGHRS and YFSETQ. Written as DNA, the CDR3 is TGCGCCAGCAGCCCAGGACTAGCGGGAGGTCAAGAGACCCAGTACTTC. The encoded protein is CASSPGLAGGQETQYF. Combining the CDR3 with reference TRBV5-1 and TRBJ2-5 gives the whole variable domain KAGVTQTPRYLIKTRGQQVTLSCSPISGHRSVSWYQQTPGQGLQFLFEYFSETQRNKGNFPGRFSGRQFSNSRSEMNVSTLELGDSALYLCASSPGLAGGQETQYFGPGTRLLVL.

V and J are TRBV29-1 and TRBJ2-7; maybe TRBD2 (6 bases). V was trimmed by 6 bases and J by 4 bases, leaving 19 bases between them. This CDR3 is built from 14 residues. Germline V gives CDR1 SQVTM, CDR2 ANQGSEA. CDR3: CSVSSHRGMYEQYF. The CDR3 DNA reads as TGCAGCGTCTCCAGTCACCGCGGGATGTACGAGCAGTACTTC.

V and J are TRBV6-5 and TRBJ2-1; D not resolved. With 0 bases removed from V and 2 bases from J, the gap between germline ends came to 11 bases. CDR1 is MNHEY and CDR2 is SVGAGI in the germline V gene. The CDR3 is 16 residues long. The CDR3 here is CASSYSSLRAYNEQFF. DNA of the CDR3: TGTGCCAGCAGTTACTCGAGTTTAAGAGCCTACAATGAGCAGTTCTTC.

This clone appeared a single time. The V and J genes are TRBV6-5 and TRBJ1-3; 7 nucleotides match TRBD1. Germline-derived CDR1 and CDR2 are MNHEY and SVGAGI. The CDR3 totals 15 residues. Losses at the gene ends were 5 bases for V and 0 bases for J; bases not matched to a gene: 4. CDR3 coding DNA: TGTGCCAGCAGTCTCGGGACAGACTCTGGAAACACCATATATTTT. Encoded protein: CASSLGTDSGNTIYF.

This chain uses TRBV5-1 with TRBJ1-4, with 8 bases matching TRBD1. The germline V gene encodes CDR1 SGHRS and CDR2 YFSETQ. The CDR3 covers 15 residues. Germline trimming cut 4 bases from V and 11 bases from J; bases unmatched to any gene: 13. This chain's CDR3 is CASSPTGQVLGKLFF. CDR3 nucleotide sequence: TGCGCCAGCAGCCCGACGGGACAGGTACTCGGCAAACTGTTTTTT.

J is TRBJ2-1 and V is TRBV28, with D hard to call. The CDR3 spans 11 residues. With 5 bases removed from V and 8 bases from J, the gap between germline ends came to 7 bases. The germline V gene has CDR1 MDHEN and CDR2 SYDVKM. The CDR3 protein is CASSQYYEQFF. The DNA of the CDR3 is TGTGCCAGCAGTCAATACTATGAGCAGTTCTTC.

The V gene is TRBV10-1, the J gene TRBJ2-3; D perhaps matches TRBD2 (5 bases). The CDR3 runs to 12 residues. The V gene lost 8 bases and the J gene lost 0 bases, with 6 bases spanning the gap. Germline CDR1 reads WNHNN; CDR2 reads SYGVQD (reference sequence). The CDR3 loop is CASGLSTDTQYF. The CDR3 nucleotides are TGCGCCAGCGGACTCAGCACAGATACGCAGTATTTT.

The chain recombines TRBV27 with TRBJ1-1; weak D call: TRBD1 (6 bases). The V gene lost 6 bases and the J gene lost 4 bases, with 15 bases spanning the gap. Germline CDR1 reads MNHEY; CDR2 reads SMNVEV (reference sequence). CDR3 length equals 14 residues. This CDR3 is CASRPQGGGTEAFF. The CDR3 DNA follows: TGTGCCAGCAGACCACAGGGTGGGGGCACTGAAGCTTTCTTT.

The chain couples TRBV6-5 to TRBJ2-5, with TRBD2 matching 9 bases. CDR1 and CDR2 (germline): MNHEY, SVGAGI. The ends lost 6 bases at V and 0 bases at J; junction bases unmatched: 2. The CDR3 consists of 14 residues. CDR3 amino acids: CASRLAGNQETQYF. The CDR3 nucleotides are TGTGCCAGCAGGCTAGCGGGGAACCAAGAGACCCAGTACTTC.

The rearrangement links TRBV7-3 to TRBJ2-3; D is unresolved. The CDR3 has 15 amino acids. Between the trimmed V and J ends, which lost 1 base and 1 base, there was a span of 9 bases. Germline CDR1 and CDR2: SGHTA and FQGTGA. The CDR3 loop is CASSLIGVGTDTQYF. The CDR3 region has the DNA TGTGCCAGCAGCTTAATTGGAGTCGGCACAGATACGCAGTATTTT.

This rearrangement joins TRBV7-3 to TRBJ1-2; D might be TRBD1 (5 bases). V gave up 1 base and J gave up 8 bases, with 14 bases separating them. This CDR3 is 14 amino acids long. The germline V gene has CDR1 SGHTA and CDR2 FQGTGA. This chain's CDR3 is CASSLNRQGGGYTF. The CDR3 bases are TGTGCCAGCAGCTTAAATCGGCAGGGAGGAGGCTACACCTTC.

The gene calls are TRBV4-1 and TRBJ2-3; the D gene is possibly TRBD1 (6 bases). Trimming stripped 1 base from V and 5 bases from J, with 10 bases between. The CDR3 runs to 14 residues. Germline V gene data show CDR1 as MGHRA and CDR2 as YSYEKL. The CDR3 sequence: CASSQGHREDTQYF. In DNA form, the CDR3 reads TGCGCCAGCAGCCAAGGGCACAGGGAAGATACGCAGTATTTT.